This TCR beta chain was sequenced during a study of regulatory T cells in long-lasting Graves disease. Across the whole study: Those Graves' patients who were newly diagnosed had been on antithyroid drugs under 3 months.

Overall study findings and caveats: TRBV28, TRBJ1-2 and TRBJ2-5 were favored in persistent disease. Persistent Graves' patients had lower TCR diversity than newly diagnosed ones.

The time point: newly diagnosed GD, antithyroid drugs for less than 3 months. PBMC RNA was the source of the TCR library. As to this clonotype: Antigen: not known.

The authors built TCR beta libraries using iRepertoire HTBI primers and Arm-PCR of CDR3 regions. TCRdb reprocessed the multiplex PCR reads with MiXCR, giving one entry per CDR3 protein. Of 530,000 or so distinct CDR3 sequences listed, about 16% were seen once; the top ten hold 12%. The CDR3 spans 16 residues. J lost 1 base, V lost 3 bases, and 11 bases had no gene match. The germline V gene encodes CDR1 DFQATT and CDR2 SNEGSKA (reference sequence). This same sample was also part of a study on T cells in Graves' hyperthyroidism and ophthalmopathy. Per that paper: The TCR CDR3 was amplified in a first-round RT-PCR using the HTBI primer set.

The receptor's source is a man aged 18 to 30 with Graves disease. The chain combines TRBV20-1 with TRBJ2-5; 7 bases align to TRBD2. Sequencing used peripheral blood mononuclear cells (PBMCs), obtained at new diagnosis, from a patient treated with antithyroid drugs. The CDR3 nucleotides are TGCAGTGCTAGTCCCGGATTAGCGGGTAGCCAAGAGACCCAGTACTTC. It translates to CSASPGLAGSQETQYF.